The following is a T cell receptor (beta chain) sequence with its context. Sequencing used immunoSEQ multiplex PCR; TCRdb keeps in-frame clones, though not all of them. This repertoire shows approximately 200,000 clones, around 80% found once; its top ten account for over 9.5%. This CDR3 is built from 15 residues. Germline V lookup: CDR1 ENHRY, CDR2 SYGVKD. Losses at the gene ends were 3 bases for V and 2 bases for J; bases not matched to a gene: 4. Followed longitudinally, the Seattle patients had been enrolled during active infection. This entry belongs to a study of blood T cell repertoires in COVID-19. Study context: T cells, B-cell-depleted T cells, or PBMCs provided the cDNA or gDNA that served as material.

The V and J genes are TRBV10-3 and TRBJ1-3; TRBD1 agrees at 7 bases. This receptor was identified in a woman of 80 years or more with COVID-19, enrolled during active disease. The material sequenced was peripheral blood. CDR3: CAISDYDRAGNTIYF. In DNA, the CDR3 is TGTGCCATCAGTGACTACGACAGGGCTGGAAACACCATATATTTT.